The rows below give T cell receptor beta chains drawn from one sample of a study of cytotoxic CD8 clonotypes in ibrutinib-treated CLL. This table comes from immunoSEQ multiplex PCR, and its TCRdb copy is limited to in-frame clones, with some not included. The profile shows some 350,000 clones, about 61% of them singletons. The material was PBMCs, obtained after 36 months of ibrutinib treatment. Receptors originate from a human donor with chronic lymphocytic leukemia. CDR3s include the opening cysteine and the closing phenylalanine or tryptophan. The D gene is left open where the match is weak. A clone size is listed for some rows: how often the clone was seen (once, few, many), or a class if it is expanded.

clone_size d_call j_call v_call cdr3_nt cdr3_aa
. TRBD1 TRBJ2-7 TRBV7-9 TGTGCCAGCAGTGGACAGGGGATCTCCTACGAGCAGTACTTC CASSGQGISYEQYF
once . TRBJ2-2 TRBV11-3 TGTGCCAGCAGCCCGAGCCGGGCCACCGGGGAGCTGTTTTTT CASSPSRATGELFF
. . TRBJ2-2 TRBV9 TGTGCCAGCAGCCTCCGTAGAGACAGGAACACCGGGGAGCTGTTTTTT CASSLRRDRNTGELFF
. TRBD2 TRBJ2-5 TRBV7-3 TGTGCCAGCGGAATAGTAGCGGGAAGATTAGAGACCCAGTACTTC CASGIVAGRLETQYF
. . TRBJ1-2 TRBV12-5 TGTGCTAGTGGCCCCCTAAAACGGAGATCGGGCTATGGCTACACCTTC CASGPLKRRSGYGYTF
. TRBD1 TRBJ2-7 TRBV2 TGTGCCAGCAGTGGAGGACAGGGGGCGCAGTACTTC CASSGGQGAQYF
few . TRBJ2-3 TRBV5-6 TGTGCCAGCAGCTTGGTTGTCACAGATACGCAGTATTTT CASSLVVTDTQYF
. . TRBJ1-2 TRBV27 TGTGCCAGCAGTTTAACAGGCAACTATGGCTACACCTTC CASSLTGNYGYTF
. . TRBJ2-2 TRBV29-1 TGCAGCGCTTTGCGGGAGAACACCGGGGAGCTGTTTTTT CSALRENTGELFF
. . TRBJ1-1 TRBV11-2 TGTGCCAGCAGCTTAGCAGGGGTGATGGGCACTGAAGCTTTCTTT CASSLAGVMGTEAFF
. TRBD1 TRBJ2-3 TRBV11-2 TGTGCCAGCACCCCAGGGGGTTCCGTCACAGATACGCAGTATTTT CASTPGGSVTDTQYF
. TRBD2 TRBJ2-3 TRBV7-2 TGTGCCAGCAGCTTAGGCGGGGGTCCGCAGTATTTT CASSLGGGPQYF
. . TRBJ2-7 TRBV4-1 TGCGCCAGCAGCCAAGTCAGCTCCTACGAGCAGTACTTC CASSQVSSYEQYF
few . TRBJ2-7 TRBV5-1 TGCGCCAGCAGCTGGGGTGACGGGCCCTACGAGCAGTACTTC CASSWGDGPYEQYF
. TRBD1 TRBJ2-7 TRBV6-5 TGTGCCAGCAGTTACTCGAAGTTCGCAGGGGGCGAGCAGTACTTC CASSYSKFAGGEQYF
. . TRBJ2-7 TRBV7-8 TGTGCCAGCAGCTTAGTTCGAGAGCAGTACTTC CASSLVREQYF
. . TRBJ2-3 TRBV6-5 TGTGCCAGCAGTCGTTCGGGGTATGCTACGCAGTATTTT CASSRSGYATQYF
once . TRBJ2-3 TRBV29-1 TGCAGCGTTGAAGGGAGTACAGGGAGGTACACAGATACGCAGTATTTT CSVEGSTGRYTDTQYF
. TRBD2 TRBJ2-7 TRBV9 TGTGCCAGCAGCCCGGGACTAGCGGGGGATCCATACGAGCAGTACTTC CASSPGLAGDPYEQYF
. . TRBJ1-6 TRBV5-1 TGCGCCAGCAGCTCCCTCTCCTATAATTCACCCCTCCACTTT CASSSLSYNSPLHF
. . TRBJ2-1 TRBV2 TGTGCCAGCAGTGTACCAGGGAATGAGCAGTTCTTC CASSVPGNEQFF
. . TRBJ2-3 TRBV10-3 TGTGCCATCAGTGAGCTAGTAATTACAGATACGCAGTATTTT CAISELVITDTQYF
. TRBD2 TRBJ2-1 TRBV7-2 TGTGCCAGCAGCTTAGGGACTAGCGGGTTCAGCTCCTACAATGAGCAGTTCTTC CASSLGTSGFSSYNEQFF
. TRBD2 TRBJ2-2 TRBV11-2 TGTGCCAGCAGCGGCAGCCCTAGCGGGGGGACCGGGGAGCTGTTTTTT CASSGSPSGGTGELFF
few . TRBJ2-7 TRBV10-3 TGTGCCATCAGTGATAATAGGTTGGGGGTCTCCGCCTACGAGCAGTACTTC CAISDNRLGVSAYEQYF
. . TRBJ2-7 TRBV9 TGTGCCAGCAGCGTAAGGTCAGGGTTTCACGAGCAGTACTTC CASSVRSGFHEQYF
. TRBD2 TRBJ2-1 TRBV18 TGTGCCAGCAGCCCGGGACTAGCGGGAGCGAGTGAGCAGTTCTTC CASSPGLAGASEQFF
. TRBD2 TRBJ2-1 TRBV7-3 TGTGCCAGCAGCTTAGCACGGGAGGGCTACAATGAGCAGTTCTTC CASSLAREGYNEQFF
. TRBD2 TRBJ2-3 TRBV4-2 TGTGCCAGCAGCCAAGGTCTAGCGGGGGCCACGAGCACAGATACGCAGTATTTT CASSQGLAGATSTDTQYF
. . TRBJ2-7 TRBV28 TGTGCCAGCAGTTCCCCCCGCCGGGGCCCTACCCGAATGTCCTACGAGCAGTACTTC CASSSPRRGPTRMSYEQYF
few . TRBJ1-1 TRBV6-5 TGTGCCAGCAGACGAACTCAGGGAACTGAAGCTTTCTTT CASRRTQGTEAFF
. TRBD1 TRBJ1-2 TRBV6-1 TGTGCCAGCACCAAACAGGGGCAAAGCTATGGCTACACCTTC CASTKQGQSYGYTF
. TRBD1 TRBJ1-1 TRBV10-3 TGTGCCATCAGTCCCGGACAGGGTTGGGCTGAAGCTTTCTTT CAISPGQGWAEAFF
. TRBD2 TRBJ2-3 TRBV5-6 TGTGCCAGCAGCCAAGGACTAGCGGGAGCAGATACGCAGTATTTT CASSQGLAGADTQYF
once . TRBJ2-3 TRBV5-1 TGCGCCAGCAGCTTGGCCAATCGGGTAGCCGGGTACTGGAGCACAGATACGCAGTATTTT CASSLANRVAGYWSTDTQYF
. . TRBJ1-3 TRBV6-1 TGTGCCAGCAGTGAAGCGCGGGTAGGTTCGTACCCTGGAAACACCATATATTTT CASSEARVGSYPGNTIYF
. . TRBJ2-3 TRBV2 TGTGCCAGCAGTGAATTGTCCCCGGGGACAGATACGCAGTATTTT CASSELSPGTDTQYF
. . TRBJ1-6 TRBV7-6 TGTGCCAGCAGCTACGAGGGGGAACATTCACCCCTCCACTTT CASSYEGEHSPLHF
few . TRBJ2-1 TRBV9 TGTGCCAGCAGCGGGGGAGCGGGCTCCTACAATGAGCAGTTCTTC CASSGGAGSYNEQFF
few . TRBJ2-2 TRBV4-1 TGCGCCAGCAGCCTTGCGGGGAACACCGGGGAGCTGTTTTTT CASSLAGNTGELFF
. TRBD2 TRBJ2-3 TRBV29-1 TGCAGCGTTGAGCTAGCGGTGTCGAGGAGTACAGATACGCAGTATTTT CSVELAVSRSTDTQYF
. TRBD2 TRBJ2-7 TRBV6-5 TGTGCCAGCAGGTTAGCGGGAGGGGAGCAGTACTTC CASRLAGGEQYF
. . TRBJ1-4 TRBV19 TGTGCCAGTAGTACCCGGGGCCTCGCAACTAATGAAAAACTGTTTTTT CASSTRGLATNEKLFF
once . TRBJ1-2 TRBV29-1 TGCAGCGTTGAGCCTACAGGGATTAGGGGCTATGGCTACACCTTC CSVEPTGIRGYGYTF
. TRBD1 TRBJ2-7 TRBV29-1 TGCAGCATAACGCCGGGACAGAAGACCTACGAGCAGTACTTC CSITPGQKTYEQYF
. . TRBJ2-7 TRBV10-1 TGCGCCAGCAGTGAGTCGGCGGGTTGGACCTACGAGCAGTACTTC CASSESAGWTYEQYF
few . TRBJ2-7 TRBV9 TGTGCCAGCAGCGTAGCGGACACCCGCCTCTACGAGCAGTACTTC CASSVADTRLYEQYF
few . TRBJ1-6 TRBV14 TGTGCCAGCAGCCAACACAGGCCGGGGAATTCACCCCTCCACTTT CASSQHRPGNSPLHF
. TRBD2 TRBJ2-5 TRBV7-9 TGTGCCAGCAGCCCAGAGGTACTAGCGGGGGTACAAGAGACCCAGTACTTC CASSPEVLAGVQETQYF
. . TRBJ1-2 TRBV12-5 TGTGCTAGTGGATTTGGGGTTGGCTATGGCTACACCTTC CASGFGVGYGYTF
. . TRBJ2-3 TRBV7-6 TGTGCCAGCAGCCTAGACCTCACAGATACGCAGTATTTT CASSLDLTDTQYF
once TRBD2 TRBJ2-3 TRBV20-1 TGCAGTGCTCTAGCGGGCGATACGCAGTATTTT CSALAGDTQYF
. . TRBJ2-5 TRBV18 TGTGCCAGCTCATTCCGCATGAACCAAGAGACCCAGTACTTC CASSFRMNQETQYF